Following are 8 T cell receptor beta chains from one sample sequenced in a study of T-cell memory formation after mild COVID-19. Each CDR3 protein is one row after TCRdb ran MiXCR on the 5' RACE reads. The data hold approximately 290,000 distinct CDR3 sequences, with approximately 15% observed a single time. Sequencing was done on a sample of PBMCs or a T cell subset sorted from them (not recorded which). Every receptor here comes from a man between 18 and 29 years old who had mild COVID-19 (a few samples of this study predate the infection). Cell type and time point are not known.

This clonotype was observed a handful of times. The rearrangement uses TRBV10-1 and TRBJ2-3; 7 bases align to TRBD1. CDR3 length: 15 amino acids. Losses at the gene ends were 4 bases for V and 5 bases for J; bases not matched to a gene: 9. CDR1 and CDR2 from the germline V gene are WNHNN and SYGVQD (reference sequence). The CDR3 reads CASSGTGQVEDTQYF. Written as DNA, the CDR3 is TGCGCCAGCAGTGGGACAGGACAGGTGGAAGATACGCAGTATTTT.

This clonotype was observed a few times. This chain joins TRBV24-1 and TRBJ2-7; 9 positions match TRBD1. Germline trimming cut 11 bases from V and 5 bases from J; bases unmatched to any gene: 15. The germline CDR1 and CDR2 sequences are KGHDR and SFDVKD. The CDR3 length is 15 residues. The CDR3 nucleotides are TGTGCCAGCCAACCACAGGGGGCAGAGGTCGACGAGCAGTACTTC. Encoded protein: CASQPQGAEVDEQYF.

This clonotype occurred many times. The CDR3 sequence: CASSYRDGTGELFF. The DNA of the CDR3 is TGTGCCAGCAGTTACAGGGATGGGACCGGGGAGCTGTTTTTT. This chain joins TRBV6-5 and TRBJ2-2; no reliable D call. With 2 bases removed from V and 5 bases from J, the gap between germline ends came to 9 bases. The CDR3 loop spans 14 amino acids. CDR1 is MNHEY and CDR2 is SVGAGI in the germline V gene.

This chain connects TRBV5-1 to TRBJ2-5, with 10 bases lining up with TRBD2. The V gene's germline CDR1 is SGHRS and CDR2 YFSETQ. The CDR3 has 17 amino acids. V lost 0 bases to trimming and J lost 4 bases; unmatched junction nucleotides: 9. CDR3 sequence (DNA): TGCGCCAGCAGCTTGGGTCTCTCAACTAGCGGGGTAGAGACCCAGTACTTC. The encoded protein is CASSLGLSTSGVETQYF.

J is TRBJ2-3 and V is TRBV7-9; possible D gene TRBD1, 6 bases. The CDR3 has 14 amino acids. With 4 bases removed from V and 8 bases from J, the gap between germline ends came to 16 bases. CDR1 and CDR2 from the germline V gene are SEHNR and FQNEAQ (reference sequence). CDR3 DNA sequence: TGTGCCAGCAGCTCGGGACAACCCGGAGGTACGCAGTATTTT. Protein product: CASSSGQPGGTQYF.

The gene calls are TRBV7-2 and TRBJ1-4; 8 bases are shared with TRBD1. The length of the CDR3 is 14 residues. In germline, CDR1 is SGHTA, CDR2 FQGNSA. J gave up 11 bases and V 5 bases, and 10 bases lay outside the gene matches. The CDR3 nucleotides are TGTGCCAGCAGCCCGCAGGCAGGGGGCGGGAAACTGTTTTTT. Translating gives CASSPQAGGGKLFF. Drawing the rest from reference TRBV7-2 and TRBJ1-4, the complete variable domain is GAGVSQSPSNKVTEKGKDVELRCDPISGHTALYWYRQSLGQGLEFLIYFQGNSAPDKSGLPSDRFSAERTGGSVSTLTIQRTQQEDSAVYLCASSPQAGGGKLFFGSGTQLSVL.

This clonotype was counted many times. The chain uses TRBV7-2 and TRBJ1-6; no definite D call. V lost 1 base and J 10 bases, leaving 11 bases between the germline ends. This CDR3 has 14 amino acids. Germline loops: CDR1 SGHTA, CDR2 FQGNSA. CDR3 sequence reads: CASSLEGLSSPLHF. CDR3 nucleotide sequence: TGTGCCAGCAGCTTAGAAGGTCTAAGCTCACCCCTCCACTTT.

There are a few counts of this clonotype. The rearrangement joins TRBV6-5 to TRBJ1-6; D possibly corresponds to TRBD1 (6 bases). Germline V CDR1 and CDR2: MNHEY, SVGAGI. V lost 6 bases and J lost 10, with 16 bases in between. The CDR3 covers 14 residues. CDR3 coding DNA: TGTGCCAGCAGGCTGGGAGGGGGTATCTCACCCCTCCACTTT. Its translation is CASRLGGGISPLHF.